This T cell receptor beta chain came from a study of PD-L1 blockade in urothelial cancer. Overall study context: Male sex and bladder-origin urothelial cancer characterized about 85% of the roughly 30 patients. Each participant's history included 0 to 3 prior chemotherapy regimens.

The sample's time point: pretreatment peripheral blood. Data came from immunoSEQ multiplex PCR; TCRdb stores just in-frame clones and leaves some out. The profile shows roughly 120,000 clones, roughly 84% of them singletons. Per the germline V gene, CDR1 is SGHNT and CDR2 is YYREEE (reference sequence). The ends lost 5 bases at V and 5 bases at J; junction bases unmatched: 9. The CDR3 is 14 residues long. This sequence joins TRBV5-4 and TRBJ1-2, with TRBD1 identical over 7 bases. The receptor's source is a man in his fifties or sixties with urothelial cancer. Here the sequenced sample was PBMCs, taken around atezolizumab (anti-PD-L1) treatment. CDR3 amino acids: CASRPGTDKYGYTF. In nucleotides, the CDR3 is TGTGCCAGCAGACCCGGGACAGACAAGTATGGCTACACCTTC.